Listed below are T cell receptor beta chains from one sample, sequenced in a study of control samples from healthy donors and cancer patients. Only in-frame clones appear in the TCRdb table, and some are missing; sequencing was by immunoSEQ multiplex PCR. The sample carries approximately 110,000 clones, approximately 90% recorded once. Source material: blood. These TCRs come from a woman between 50 and 59 years old in good health. Each CDR3 is given with its conserved first and last residue. Each record gives: V gene, clone size, J gene, D gene, CDR3 DNA, CDR3 protein. The D gene is left open where the match is weak. Clone size is given for some rows only: seen once, a few or many times, or a class if the clone is expanded.

TRBV5-1	NA	TRBJ1-3	TRBD1	TGCGCCAGCAGCATAGGGACAGTTGGAAACACCATATATTTT	CASSIGTVGNTIYF
TRBV7-3	NA	TRBJ2-3	TRBD2	TGTGCCAGCAGCTTAAGCGCTGGGCCCGGACTAGCCGGCCGTTCCACAGATACGCAGTATTTT	CASSLSAGPGLAGRSTDTQYF
TRBV5-1	NA	TRBJ1-2	TRBD1	TGCGCCAGCAGCTCGGATACAGGGGGTAATTTTGGCTACACCTTC	CASSSDTGGNFGYTF
TRBV7-9	NA	TRBJ1-5	NA	TGTGCCAGCAGCTTAGCTCATCAGCCCCAGCATTTT	CASSLAHQPQHF
TRBV11-2	NA	TRBJ1-4	NA	TGTGCCAGCAGTTCAGGGAGCGGCGTGGGGGAAAAACTGTTTTTT	CASSSGSGVGEKLFF
TRBV12-5	NA	TRBJ2-3	NA	TGTGCTAGTGGTCCGGACTGGTTTAGCACAGATACGCAGTATTTT	CASGPDWFSTDTQYF
TRBV5-5	NA	TRBJ1-1	NA	TGTGCCAGCAGCTCCCAGCCAAACAGGGTCGACACTGAAGCTTTCTTT	CASSSQPNRVDTEAFF
TRBV12-3/TRBV12-4	NA	TRBJ2-5	NA	TGTGCCAGCAGTTTATCCCCCCAAGAGACCCAGTACTTC	CASSLSPQETQYF
TRBV18	NA	TRBJ1-2	NA	TGTGCCAGCTCAAAGACGCAATCCGTTGGCTACACCTTC	CASSKTQSVGYTF
TRBV3-1/TRBV3-2	NA	TRBJ2-1	TRBD2	TGTGCCAGCAGCCAAGTTTCGGGCCGGGGGGTTAGTGAGCAGTTCTTC	CASSQVSGRGVSEQFF
TRBV19	once	TRBJ2-2	NA	TGTGCCAGTAGTATACGTGGAGGCACCGGGGAGCTGTTTTTT	CASSIRGGTGELFF
TRBV3-1/TRBV3-2	once	TRBJ2-1	TRBD2	TGTGCCAGCAGCCAAGATGCTTTAGCGGGGGTCAACAATGAGCAGTTCTTC	CASSQDALAGVNNEQFF
TRBV27	NA	TRBJ1-5	TRBD1	TGTGCCAGCAGGACCGGGACAGGGTTTCAGCCCCAGCATTTT	CASRTGTGFQPQHF
TRBV9	once	TRBJ2-5	TRBD2	TGTGCCAGCAGCCGTCCGGGACTAGCGGTGTACCAAGAGACCCAGTACTTC	CASSRPGLAVYQETQYF
TRBV27	NA	TRBJ2-3	TRBD2	TGTGCCAGCAGTTTCAACCTAGCGGGATGGGGCACAGATACGCAGTATTTT	CASSFNLAGWGTDTQYF
TRBV4-1	NA	TRBJ1-4	NA	TGCGCCAGCAGCCAAGACACACACCGAGACCCTGAAAAACTGTTTTTT	CASSQDTHRDPEKLFF
TRBV4-3	NA	TRBJ2-3	NA	TGCGCCAGCAGCCTGGGCACGCAGAATACGCAGTATTTT	CASSLGTQNTQYF
TRBV4-1	once	TRBJ1-3	NA	TGCGCCAGCAGCCACGGGCAGTACTCTGGAAACACCATATATTTT	CASSHGQYSGNTIYF
TRBV7-9	NA	TRBJ2-7	TRBD1	TGTGCCAGCAGCATACAGGGGGTAGTTTCCTACGAGCAGTACTTC	CASSIQGVVSYEQYF
TRBV10-2	NA	TRBJ1-1	NA	TGCGCCAGCCAAGCGGGATGGTACACTGAAGCTTTCTTT	CASQAGWYTEAFF
TRBV5-6	NA	TRBJ2-2	NA	TGTGCCAGCAGCCCTGTAATAAGGGCTGGGGAGCTGTTTTTT	CASSPVIRAGELFF
TRBV3-1/TRBV3-2	NA	TRBJ2-5	NA	TGTGCCAGCAGCCAAGATCTGGGTAAAGGAGAAGAGACCCAGTACTTC	CASSQDLGKGEETQYF
TRBV7-8	NA	TRBJ2-1	TRBD2	TGTGCCAGCAGCGAGGAGGGCGGGAGGCCCTACAATGAGCAGTTCTTC	CASSEEGGRPYNEQFF
TRBV5-4	NA	TRBJ2-5	TRBD2	TGTGCCAGCAGCTTGGCTACTAGCGGGAGGAGGCAAGAGACCCAGTACTTC	CASSLATSGRRQETQYF
TRBV4-1	NA	TRBJ1-2	TRBD1	TGCGCCAGCAGCCGGGGACAGGGAGATGGCTACACCTTC	CASSRGQGDGYTF
TRBV2	NA	TRBJ1-1	TRBD1	TGTGCCAGCAGTGATGAGAACAGGGGTTGGTCCACTGAAGCTTTCTTT	CASSDENRGWSTEAFF
TRBV14	NA	TRBJ2-5	NA	TGTGCCAGCAGCCCAGGGTACCAAGAGACCCAGTACTTC	CASSPGYQETQYF
TRBV4-3	NA	TRBJ2-1	TRBD2	TGCGCCAGCAGCCAAGAAGGGCTAGCGGCCCCCCACAATGAGCAGTTCTTC	CASSQEGLAAPHNEQFF
TRBV12-5	NA	TRBJ2-4	NA	TGTGCTAGTGGTCATACGCAGGGGATAACGAACATTCAGTACTTC	CASGHTQGITNIQYF
TRBV4-3	NA	TRBJ2-4	TRBD2	TGCGCCAGCAGCCACGGGACGACGGAGCGGGAGGGCCGAGTTTTAGCCAAAAACATTCAGTACTTC	CASSHGTTEREGRVLAKNIQYF
TRBV7-3	NA	TRBJ1-4	NA	TGTGCCAGCAGCTTATCAGGGCCCGGGGAAAAACTGTTTTTT	CASSLSGPGEKLFF
TRBV12-3/TRBV12-4	NA	TRBJ2-2	NA	TGTGCCAGCAGTTTTCCCCCCGGGGAGCTGTTTTTT	CASSFPPGELFF
TRBV18	NA	TRBJ2-3	NA	TGTGCCAGCTCACCGGGCGGGGGCCTTGATACGCAGTATTTT	CASSPGGGLDTQYF
TRBV6-5	once	TRBJ1-1	NA	TGTGCCAGCAGTTACGGCCGGACTGAAGCTTTCTTT	CASSYGRTEAFF
TRBV9	NA	TRBJ1-3	NA	TGTGCCAGCAGCGTAGCTCCGGGCCACTCTGGAAACACCATATATTTT	CASSVAPGHSGNTIYF
TRBV21-1	NA	TRBJ2-3	NA	TGTGCCAGCAGCAAAGGGTGCACGAACAGGGTGCCCCACGTTGATACGCAGTATTTT	CASSKGCTNRVPHVDTQYF
TRBV18	NA	TRBJ2-7	NA	TGTGCCAGCGCGCAGGGAGGGGGGGGAAGCGAGCAGTACTTC	CASAQGGGGSEQYF
TRBV7-7	NA	TRBJ2-2	NA	TGTGCCAGCAGCCCCTCGGGGCGGGGGAACACCGGGGAGCTGTTTTTT	CASSPSGRGNTGELFF
TRBV19	NA	TRBJ2-1	TRBD2	TGTGCCAGTAGTCTAGCGGGGGGGCACAATGAGCAGTTCTTC	CASSLAGGHNEQFF
TRBV4-1	NA	TRBJ2-4	NA	TGCGCCAGCAGCCAAGGAGGGGTTCTGGGACTAGCCAAAAACATTCAGTACTTC	CASSQGGVLGLAKNIQYF
TRBV11-3	NA	TRBJ1-1	NA	TGTGCCAGCAGCTTAGGCTGGCAGTTTGAAGCTTTCTTT	CASSLGWQFEAFF
TRBV9	NA	TRBJ1-2	NA	TGTGCCAGCAGCGGGCCCAGGGAGCAGGGTGGCTACACCTTC	CASSGPREQGGYTF
TRBV5-1	NA	TRBJ2-1	NA	TGCGCCAGCAGCGCCGGGCTGGTGGGTAATGAGCAGTTCTTC	CASSAGLVGNEQFF
TRBV7-3	NA	TRBJ1-2	TRBD1	TGTGCCAGCAGCCCCGCATACACGACAGGGATTTTAAAAGGCTACACCTTC	CASSPAYTTGILKGYTF
TRBV19	NA	TRBJ1-1	TRBD1	TGTGCCAGTAGTATGAGGACAGGGGGGATTACTGAAGCTTTCTTT	CASSMRTGGITEAFF
TRBV7-9	NA	TRBJ2-5	TRBD2	TGTGCCAGCAGCTCCCTAGCGGGTACGATTCGCCAAGAGACCCAGTACTTC	CASSSLAGTIRQETQYF
TRBV15	once	TRBJ2-3	NA	TGTGCCACCAGCAGTTTCAGAGCAGATACGCAGTATTTT	CATSSFRADTQYF
TRBV24-1	NA	TRBJ1-5	TRBD1	TGTGCCACCAGTGATTCCGTATGGACAGGGGGTATGAATCAGCCCCAGCATTTT	CATSDSVWTGGMNQPQHF
TRBV18	NA	TRBJ2-7	NA	TGTGCCAGCTCACCAAGAGGGTATACCTCAGGCTCCTACGAGCAGTACTTC	CASSPRGYTSGSYEQYF
TRBV5-1	NA	TRBJ1-3	NA	TGCGCCAGCAGCTTGGAGAAGACGAGCTCTGGAAACACCATATATTTT	CASSLEKTSSGNTIYF
TRBV7-2	NA	TRBJ2-1	TRBD2	TGTGCCAGCAGCACGGGGTCGCTAGCGGGAAATGAGCAGTTCTTC	CASSTGSLAGNEQFF
TRBV6-4	NA	TRBJ2-1	TRBD2	TGTGCCAGCAGTCCGGAACCGACGGGGGGCAATGAGCAGTTCTTC	CASSPEPTGGNEQFF